This passage covers 27 T cell receptor beta chains from one sample sequenced in a study of blood T cell repertoires in COVID-19. Data came from immunoSEQ multiplex PCR; TCRdb stores just in-frame clones and leaves some out. Altogether hundreds of thousands of clones are present, 80% being singletons, with the ten largest covering 4.3%. Sequenced sample: PBMCs or T cells enriched from blood (not recorded which). These receptors were obtained from a man aged 25-40 years with acute COVID-19.

The chain is built from TRBV5-1 and TRBJ1-1, with a tentative D call TRBD1 (5 bases). The CDR3 spans 15 residues. The V end was cut by 1 base, the J end by 0 bases, with 10 bases between. Germline V gene lookup returns CDR1 SGHRS and CDR2 YFSETQ. The CDR3 nucleotides read TGCGCCAGCAGCTTGAAGGGGATCATGAACACTGAAGCTTTCTTT. It is translated as CASSLKGIMNTEAFF.

This clone has a single count. The chain couples TRBV10-1 to TRBJ2-7; no definite D call. The germline gives CDR1 WNHNN, CDR2 SYGVQD (reference sequence). The V end was cut by 0 bases, the J end by 3 bases, with 15 bases between. There are 16 residues in the CDR3. CDR3 protein: CASSESQTPYFYEQYF. CDR3 bases: TGCGCCAGCAGTGAGTCTCAGACTCCCTATTTCTACGAGCAGTACTTC.

The chain has TRBV2 and TRBJ2-4, with 9 bases that match TRBD1. With V trimmed by 8 bases and J by 9 bases, 8 bases remained unmatched. CDR3 length: 13 residues. Germline CDR1 reads SNHLY; CDR2 reads FYNNEI. The chain's CDR3 is CASALQGAGIQYF. CDR3 in DNA: TGTGCCAGCGCCTTACAGGGGGCCGGCATTCAGTACTTC.

This chain links TRBV27 with TRBJ2-3; D is undetermined. The CDR3 totals 14 residues. CDR1 is MNHEY and CDR2 is SMNVEV in the germline V gene (reference sequence). V was pared by 2 bases and J by 2 bases, with 8 bases between. This CDR3 reads CASSLAGYTDTQYF. In DNA form, the CDR3 reads TGTGCCAGCAGTTTAGCCGGTTACACAGATACGCAGTATTTT.

The V gene is TRBV12-3 or TRBV12-4, the J gene TRBJ1-1; a weak D match, TRBD1 (6 bases). The CDR3 loop spans 13 amino acids. Trimming took off 4 bases at V and 6 bases at J, with 12 bases between the two ends. The CDR3 DNA reads TGTGCCAGCAGTTCAACCAGGGGCGCTGAAGCTTTCTTT. This sequence encodes CASSSTRGAEAFF.

The V gene is TRBV11-2, the J gene TRBJ1-2; D possibly corresponds to TRBD1 (6 bases). CDR1 SGHAT and CDR2 FQNNGV come from the germline V gene. The V gene lost 6 bases and the J gene lost 4 bases, with 12 bases spanning the gap. The CDR3 length is 13 residues. CDR3 residues: CASSLQGSYGYTF. The CDR3 DNA reads TGTGCCAGCAGTTTACAGGGATCCTATGGCTACACCTTC.

The chain is built from TRBV5-4 and TRBJ2-7; D is perhaps TRBD2 (6 bases). Germline CDR1 and CDR2: SGHNT and YYREEE (reference sequence). CDR3 length: 14 residues. V was shortened by 0 bases and J by 2 bases, with 9 bases between the two germline ends. The CDR3 loop is CASSLGGVTYEQYF. The CDR3 DNA reads TGTGCCAGCAGCTTGGGGGGGGTAACCTACGAGCAGTACTTC.

J is TRBJ1-2 and V is TRBV29-1, with TRBD1 as a possible D gene (6 bases). Germline CDR1 and CDR2: SQVTM and ANQGSEA. The ends were cut back, 6 bases at V and 8 bases at J, with 19 bases in the middle. The CDR3 consists of 13 residues. The CDR3 DNA is TGCAGCGTGGAACTACCGGGTCAGGGGGGCTACACCTTC. Protein product: CSVELPGQGGYTF.

The V call is TRBV10-3, the J call TRBJ1-3; possibly TRBD1 for D (5 bases). Deletions cut 3 bases from V and 0 bases from J, with 15 bases between. The CDR3 runs 17 residues. CDR1 and CDR2 (germline): ENHRY, SYGVKD. CDR3 in amino acids: CAISDPSPGISGNTIYF. CDR3 coding DNA: TGTGCCATCAGTGACCCTTCTCCAGGGATCTCTGGAAACACCATATATTTT.

CDR3 nucleotides: TGTGCCAGCAGCGCATCTAGCGGGGGGGGTTACACCGGGGAGCTGTTTTTT. Its translation: CASSASSGGGYTGELFF. The rearrangement joins TRBV9 to TRBJ2-2, with TRBD2 matching 12 bases. After removal of 3 bases from V and 3 bases from J, the junction contained 6 bases not matched to a gene. CDR3 length: 17 amino acids. CDR1 SGDLS and CDR2 YYNGEE come from the germline V gene.

The V and J genes are TRBV5-4 and TRBJ2-1; D remains ambiguous. This CDR3 has 14 amino acids. The V gene's germline CDR1 is SGHNT and CDR2 YYREEE (reference sequence). V lost 0 bases and J 3 bases, leaving 7 bases between the germline ends. The CDR3 bases are TGTGCCAGCAGCTTGGGCCAGGACTACAATGAGCAGTTCTTC. This sequence encodes CASSLGQDYNEQFF.

This clone has just a few counts. The chain joins TRBV7-6 to TRBJ2-2; 8 nucleotides line up with TRBD2. Germline CDR1 is SGHVS and CDR2 is FNYEAQ. V gave up 3 bases and J gave up 0 bases; unmatched junction bases: 0. This CDR3 contains 15 residues. The CDR3, as DNA: TGTGCCAGCAGCTTCGGGGGGGCGAACACCGGGGAGCTGTTTTTT. Translating gives CASSFGGANTGELFF.

The chain joins TRBV3-1 (or the pseudogene TRBV3-2) to TRBJ1-4; D remains unclear. The CDR3 contains 17 residues. CDR1 LGHDT and CDR2 YNNKEL come from the germline V gene (reference sequence). V was clipped by 4 bases and J by 0 bases, with 15 bases between them. CDR3 nucleotides: TGTGCCAGCAGCCCACGGGAGAGTATATCAACTAATGAAAAACTGTTTTTT. Amino acid sequence: CASSPRESISTNEKLFF.

The rearrangement links TRBV19 to TRBJ1-4; D is perhaps TRBD1 (5 bases). Trimming removed 0 bases at V and 5 bases at J, with 19 bases between. CDR1 and CDR2 (germline): LNHDA, SQIVND (reference sequence). The length of the CDR3 is 18 residues. CDR3 region: CASSIDRGFGGQNEKLFF. CDR3 DNA: TGTGCCAGTAGTATAGACCGGGGGTTCGGCGGACAAAATGAAAAACTGTTTTTT. The whole variable domain, remainder taken from reference TRBV19 and TRBJ1-4, is DGGITQSPKYLFRKEGQNVTLSCEQNLNHDAMYWYRQDPGQGLRLIYYSQIVNDFQKGDIAEGYSVSREKKESFPLTVTSAQKNPTAFYLCASSIDRGFGGQNEKLFFGSGTQLSVL.

V and J are TRBV9 and TRBJ2-7; the match to TRBD1 covers 8 bases. This CDR3 region has 15 residues. Germline assignment: CDR1 SGDLS and CDR2 YYNGEE. After removal of 0 bases from V and 2 bases from J, the junction contained 4 bases not matched to a gene. DNA of the CDR3: TGTGCCAGCAGCGTAGGACAGGGGAACCCCTACGAGCAGTACTTC. Its translation: CASSVGQGNPYEQYF.

The CDR3 loop reads CASSLVRVRAEAFF. In DNA, the CDR3 is TGTGCCAGCAGCTTAGTTCGGGTGAGGGCTGAAGCTTTCTTT. The chain links TRBV11-2 to TRBJ1-1; no reliable D call. The V gene lost 1 base and the J gene lost 6 bases, with 12 bases spanning the gap. The length of the CDR3 is 14 residues. The germline gives CDR1 SGHAT, CDR2 FQNNGV. The entire variable domain, with the rest obtained from reference TRBV11-2 and TRBJ1-1, is as follows: EAGVAQSPRYKIIEKRQSVAFWCNPISGHATLYWYQQILGQGPKLLIQFQNNGVVDDSQLPKDRFSAERLKGVDSTLKIQPAKLEDSAVYLCASSLVRVRAEAFFGQGTRLTVV.

This chain joins TRBV7-3 and TRBJ1-1; TRBD1 agrees at 7 bases. The ends lost 3 bases at V and 3 bases at J; junction bases unmatched: 4. This CDR3 spans 14 amino acids. The germline CDR1 and CDR2 sequences are SGHTA and FQGTGA. The CDR3 DNA reads TGTGCCAGCAGCTTCACAGGGGTATACACTGAAGCTTTCTTT. It specifies CASSFTGVYTEAFF.

This chain joins TRBV10-3 and TRBJ2-2, with D possibly matching TRBD1 (7 bases). Deletions cut 4 bases from V and 3 bases from J, with 12 bases between. Per germline, CDR1 ENHRY and CDR2 SYGVKD. The CDR3 is 15 amino acids. CDR3 nucleotides: TGTGCCATCAGTGGGGGGGACAGAGACACCGGGGAGCTGTTTTTT. Translation gives CAISGGDRDTGELFF.

The chain recombines TRBV30 with TRBJ1-2; D may be TRBD1 (6 bases). The CDR3 is made up of 13 amino acids. Between the trimmed V and J ends, which lost 4 bases and 2 bases, there was a span of 11 bases. Germline loops: CDR1 GTSNPN, CDR2 SVGIG (reference sequence). The CDR3: CAWNQGSNYGYTF. DNA for the CDR3: TGTGCCTGGAACCAGGGGTCAAACTATGGCTACACCTTC.

This clone was counted a single time. The chain joins TRBV6-5 to TRBJ1-5; TRBD1 matches 10 bases. Looked up from germline, CDR1 is MNHEY and CDR2 is SVGAGI. The CDR3 is 13 residues long. J gave up 2 bases and V 8 bases, and 0 bases lay outside the gene matches. The CDR3 sequence is CASGTGGNQPQHF. The CDR3 DNA sequence: TGTGCCAGCGGGACAGGGGGCAATCAGCCCCAGCATTTT.

The V and J genes are TRBV28 and TRBJ2-7; 9 positions agree with TRBD1. With 5 bases clipped from V and 6 bases from J, the junction kept 8 bases outside the gene matches. Per the germline V gene, CDR1 is MDHEN and CDR2 is SYDVKM. The CDR3 has 14 amino acids. CDR3 amino acids: CASSGGQGPREQYF. The DNA for the CDR3 is TGTGCCAGCAGTGGGGGACAGGGTCCGCGCGAGCAGTACTTC.

This clone was detected a few times. V gene TRBV29-1 combines with J gene TRBJ2-2; TRBD2 agrees at 13 bases. The V gene end was trimmed by 7 bases and the J gene end by 6 bases; junction bases not matched to a gene: 8. CDR1 is SQVTM and CDR2 is ANQGSEA in the germline V gene. This CDR3 contains 15 residues. The CDR3, as DNA: TGCAGCGGATCGATTACTAGCGGGGGGGCCGGGGAGCTGTTTTTT. Protein product: CSGSITSGGAGELFF.

The chain combines TRBV12-3 or TRBV12-4 with TRBJ1-3; D remains unclear. The V end was cut by 3 bases, the J end by 4 bases, with 7 bases between. The CDR3 has 13 residues. The CDR3, as DNA: TGTGCCAGCAGTTTTAGCCCGGGAAACACCATATATTTT. It encodes CASSFSPGNTIYF.

The chain is built from TRBV27 and TRBJ1-4; 7 bases align to TRBD1. J lost 7 bases, V lost 6 bases, and 17 bases had no gene match. This CDR3 is built from 17 residues. CDR1 is MNHEY and CDR2 is SMNVEV in the germline V gene (reference sequence). The CDR3: CASSFYQPWQGVEKLFF. The CDR3 DNA reads as TGTGCCAGCAGCTTTTACCAACCCTGGCAGGGGGTTGAAAAACTGTTTTTT.

This chain links TRBV5-1 with TRBJ1-2, with D possibly matching TRBD1 (5 bases). Germline V gene lookup returns CDR1 SGHRS and CDR2 YFSETQ. Trimming stripped 0 bases from V and 6 bases from J, with 12 bases between. The CDR3 runs to 14 residues. The DNA for the CDR3 is TGCGCCAGCAGCTTGGTGTTGGAGGGGAATGGCTACACCTTC. Translation gives CASSLVLEGNGYTF.

This chain uses TRBV6-5 with TRBJ1-2; no definite D call. V lost 5 bases and J 7 bases, leaving 14 bases between the germline ends. From germline, CDR1 is MNHEY and CDR2 SVGAGI. The length of the CDR3 is 13 residues. The CDR3 nucleotides are TGTGCCAGCAGTCCAACTGGGCAGGCTGGCTACACCTTC. This translates into CASSPTGQAGYTF.

In the case of this clone: Its ends do not fully match the called genes, so a read error is possible. V and J are TRBV7-9 and TRBJ1-4; 10 bases align to TRBD1. Germline-derived CDR1 and CDR2 are SEHNR and FQNEAQ (reference sequence). This CDR3 has 15 amino acids. CDR3 in amino acids: CVSSPGTGANEKLFF. The DNA for the CDR3 is TGTGTCAGCAGCCCTGGGACAGGGGCCAATGAAAAACTGTTTTTT. Combining the CDR3 with reference TRBV7-9 and TRBJ1-4 gives the whole variable domain DTGVSQNPRHKITKRGQNVTFRCDPISEHNRLYWYRQTLGQGPEFLTYFQNEAQLEKSRLLSDRFSAERPKGSFSTLEIQRTEQGDSAMYLCVSSPGTGANEKLFFGSGTQLSVL.